This T cell receptor (beta chain) was captured by sequencing in a study of blood T cell repertoires in COVID-19. Study information: The United States, Italy and Spain provided the acute and convalescent COVID-19 samples. In each case, the material was cDNA or gDNA derived from T cells, B-cell-depleted T cells, or PBMCs.

Study processing details: Reference gene primer amplification gave nucleated cell count estimates. Some clones are missing from TCRdb's copy, which holds only in-frame ones; the method was immunoSEQ multiplex PCR. V and J calls and clone size come straight from that table; D and trimming were deduced from the DNA. The sample records fewer than 120,000 clones, about four fifths being singletons. Germline V gene sequence: CDR1 LGHDT, CDR2 YNNKEL (reference sequence). The V end was cut by 6 bases, the J end by 6 bases, with 15 bases between. There are 13 residues in the CDR3. This chain connects TRBV3-1 (or the pseudogene TRBV3-2) to TRBJ2-7, with a tentative D call TRBD2 (6 bases). Sequencing used peripheral blood. This clonotype originated in an older woman with acute or convalescent COVID-19. For the CDR3, the DNA is TGTGCCAGCAGTCACGGGGGTGAGGGCGAGCAGTACTTC. Its translation: CASSHGGEGEQYF.